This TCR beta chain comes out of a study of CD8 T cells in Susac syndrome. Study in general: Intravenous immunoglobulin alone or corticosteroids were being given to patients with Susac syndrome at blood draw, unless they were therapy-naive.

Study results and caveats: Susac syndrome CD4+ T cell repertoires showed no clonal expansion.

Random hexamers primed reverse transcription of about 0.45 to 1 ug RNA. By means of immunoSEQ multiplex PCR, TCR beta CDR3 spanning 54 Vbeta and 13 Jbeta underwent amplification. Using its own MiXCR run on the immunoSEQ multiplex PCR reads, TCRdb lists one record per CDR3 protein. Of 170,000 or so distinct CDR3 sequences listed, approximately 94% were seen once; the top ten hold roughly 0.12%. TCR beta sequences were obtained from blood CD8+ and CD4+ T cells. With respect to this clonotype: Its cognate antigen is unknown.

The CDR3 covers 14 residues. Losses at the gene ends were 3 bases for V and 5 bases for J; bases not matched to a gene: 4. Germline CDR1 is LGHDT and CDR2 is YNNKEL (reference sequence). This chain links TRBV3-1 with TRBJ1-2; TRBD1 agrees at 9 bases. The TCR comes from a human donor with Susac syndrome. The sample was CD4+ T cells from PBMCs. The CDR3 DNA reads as TGTGCCAGCAGCCATGGGACAGGGCGGTATGGCTACACCTTC. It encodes CASSHGTGRYGYTF.